This TCR beta chain was recorded in a study of T cell repertoires in cytomegalovirus infection. Overall study context: Public TCR beta signature analysis indicated the presence of both CMV infection and matching HLA type. Study outcomes and limitations: The ex vivo response was dominated by HLA-C-restricted CMV-specific TCR beta clonotypes. CMV carriers having the relevant HLA were flagged by cumulative public TCR beta family frequency.

In the case of this clonotype: Antigen specificity is unknown. At one boundary the junction diverges from the germline segment, which might be a read error.

The CDR3 spans 15 residues. Germline V CDR1 and CDR2: MDHEN, SYDVKM. TCRdb re-derived calls from the reads in MiXCR, one entry per CDR3 protein. This sample carries under 850,000 distinct CDR3 sequences, under 40% of them seen once, and the ten largest clones take 2.5% to 3%. Sequencing was carried out using PBMCs. The V call is TRBV28, the J call TRBJ2-6, with D perhaps TRBD1 (5 bases). The receptor comes from a human donor in good health (CMV status not recorded). Some clones in this sample may be carry-over from other donors' samples. CDR3 in amino acids: CASSLTRAGANGLTF. The CDR3 DNA follows: TGTGCCAGCAGTTTGACAAGGGCTGGGGCCAACGGCCTGACTTTC.